Listed here is a single T cell receptor (beta chain). As yet, its antigen is unknown. Profiled with immunoSEQ multiplex PCR; TCRdb holds only in-frame clones, not every one. The table shows under 5,000 clones, with roughly 79% occurring only once. The sample comes from a study of coeliac disease. Study outcomes and limitations: Only 1 of 6 controls, but about 55% of the 18 coeliac samples, showed published gliadin-specific TRB sequences. Cross-contamination between intraepithelial and lamina propria cells was possible.

The V and J ends lost 2 bases and 3 bases, in that order; junction bases with no gene match: 6. Germline V gene data show CDR1 as GTSNPN and CDR2 as SVGIG (reference sequence). This CDR3 is 15 amino acids long. Sequencing input: lamina propria lymphocytes from the gut. V and J are TRBV30 and TRBJ1-5; 8 nucleotides line up with TRBD1. This TCR was sampled from a woman between 18 and 29 years old with active celiac disease. CDR3 in amino acids: CAWSLGTGANQPQHF. DNA for the CDR3: TGTGCCTGGAGTCTCGGGACAGGAGCCAATCAGCCCCAGCATTTT.